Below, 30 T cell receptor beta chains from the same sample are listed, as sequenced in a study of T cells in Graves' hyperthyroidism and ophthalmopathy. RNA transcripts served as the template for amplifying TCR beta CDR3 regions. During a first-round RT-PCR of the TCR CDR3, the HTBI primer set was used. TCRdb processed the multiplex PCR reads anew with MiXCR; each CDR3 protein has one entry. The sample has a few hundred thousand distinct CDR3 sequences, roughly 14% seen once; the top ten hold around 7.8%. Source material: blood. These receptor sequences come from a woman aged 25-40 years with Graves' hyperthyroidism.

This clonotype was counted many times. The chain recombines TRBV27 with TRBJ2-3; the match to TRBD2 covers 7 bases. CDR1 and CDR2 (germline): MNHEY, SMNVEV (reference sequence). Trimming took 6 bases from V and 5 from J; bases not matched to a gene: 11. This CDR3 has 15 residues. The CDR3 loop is CASRGGTRERDTQYF. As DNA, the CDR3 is TGTGCCAGCAGGGGGGGTACGCGGGAGCGAGATACGCAGTATTTT.

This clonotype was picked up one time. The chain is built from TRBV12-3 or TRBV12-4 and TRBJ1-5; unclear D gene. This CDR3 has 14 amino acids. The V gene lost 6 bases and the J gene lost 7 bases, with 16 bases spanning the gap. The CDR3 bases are TGTGCCAGCAGCCCGGACCGAAAGGGCCAGCCCCAGCATTTT. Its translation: CASSPDRKGQPQHF.

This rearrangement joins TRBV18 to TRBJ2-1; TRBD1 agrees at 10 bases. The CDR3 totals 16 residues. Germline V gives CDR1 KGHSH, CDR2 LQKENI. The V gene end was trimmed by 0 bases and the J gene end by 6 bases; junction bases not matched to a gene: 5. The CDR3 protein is CASSPPETGGCNEQFF. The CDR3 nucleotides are TGTGCCAGCTCACCACCTGAGACAGGGGGCTGCAATGAGCAGTTCTTC.

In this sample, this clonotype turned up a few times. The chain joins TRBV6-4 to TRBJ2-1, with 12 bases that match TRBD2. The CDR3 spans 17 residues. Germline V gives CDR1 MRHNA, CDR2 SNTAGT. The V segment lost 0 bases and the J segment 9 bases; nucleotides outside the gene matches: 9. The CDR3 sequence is CASSDSASGRDSFEQFF. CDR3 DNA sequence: TGTGCCAGCAGTGACTCGGCTAGCGGGAGGGATAGTTTTGAGCAGTTCTTC.

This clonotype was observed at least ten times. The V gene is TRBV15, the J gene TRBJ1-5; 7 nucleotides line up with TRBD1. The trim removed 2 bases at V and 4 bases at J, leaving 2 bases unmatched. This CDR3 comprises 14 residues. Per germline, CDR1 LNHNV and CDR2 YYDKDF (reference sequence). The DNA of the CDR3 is TGTGCCACCAGCAGATCGACAGGGAATCAGCCCCAGCATTTT. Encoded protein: CATSRSTGNQPQHF. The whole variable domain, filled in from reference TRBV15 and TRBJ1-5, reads DAMVIQNPRYQVTQFGKPVTLSCSQTLNHNVMYWYQQKSSQAPKLLFHYYDKDFNNEADTPDNFQSRRPNTSFCFLDIRSPGLGDTAMYLCATSRSTGNQPQHFGDGTRLSIL.

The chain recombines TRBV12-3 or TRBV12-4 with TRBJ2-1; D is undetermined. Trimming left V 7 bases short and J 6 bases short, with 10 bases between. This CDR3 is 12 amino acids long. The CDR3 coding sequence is TGTGCCAGCACCCTCGGTAGCAATGAGCAGTTCTTC. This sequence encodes CASTLGSNEQFF.

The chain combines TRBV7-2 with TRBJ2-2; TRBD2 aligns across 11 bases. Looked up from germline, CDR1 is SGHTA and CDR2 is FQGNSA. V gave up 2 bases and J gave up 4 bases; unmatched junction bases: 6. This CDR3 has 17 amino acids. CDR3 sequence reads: CASSLTSGSGGTGELFF. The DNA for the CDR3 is TGTGCCAGCAGCTTAACTAGCGGGAGCGGTGGCACCGGGGAGCTGTTTTTT. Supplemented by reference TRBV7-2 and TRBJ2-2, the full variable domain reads GAGVSQSPSNKVTEKGKDVELRCDPISGHTALYWYRQSLGQGLEFLIYFQGNSAPDKSGLPSDRFSAERTGGSVSTLTIQRTQQEDSAVYLCASSLTSGSGGTGELFFGEGSRLTVL.

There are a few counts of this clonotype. The CDR3 reads CASSKGMDTDTQYF. The CDR3 DNA reads as TGTGCCAGCAGTAAGGGTATGGACACAGATACGCAGTATTTT. J is TRBJ2-3 and V is TRBV12-3 or TRBV12-4; D gene ambiguous. This CDR3 region has 14 residues. The V gene lost 5 bases and the J gene lost 2 bases, with 11 bases spanning the gap.

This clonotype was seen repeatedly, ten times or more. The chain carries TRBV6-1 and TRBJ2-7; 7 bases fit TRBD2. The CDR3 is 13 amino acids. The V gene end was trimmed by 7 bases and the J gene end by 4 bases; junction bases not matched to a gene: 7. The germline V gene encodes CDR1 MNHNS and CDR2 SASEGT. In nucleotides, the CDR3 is TGTGCCAGCAACCGGGGAGGGATGTACGAGCAGTACTTC. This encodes CASNRGGMYEQYF.

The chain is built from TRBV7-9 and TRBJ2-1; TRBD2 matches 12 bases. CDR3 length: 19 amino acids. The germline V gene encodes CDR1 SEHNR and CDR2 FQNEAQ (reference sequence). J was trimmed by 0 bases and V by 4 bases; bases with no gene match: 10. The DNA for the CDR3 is TGTGCCAGCAGCTACTCCGGGACTAGCGGGCTGAGCTCCTACAATGAGCAGTTCTTC. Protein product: CASSYSGTSGLSSYNEQFF. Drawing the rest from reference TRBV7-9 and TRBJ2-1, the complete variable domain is DTGVSQNPRHKITKRGQNVTFRCDPISEHNRLYWYRQTLGQGPEFLTYFQNEAQLEKSRLLSDRFSAERPKGSFSTLEIQRTEQGDSAMYLCASSYSGTSGLSSYNEQFFGPGTRLTVL.

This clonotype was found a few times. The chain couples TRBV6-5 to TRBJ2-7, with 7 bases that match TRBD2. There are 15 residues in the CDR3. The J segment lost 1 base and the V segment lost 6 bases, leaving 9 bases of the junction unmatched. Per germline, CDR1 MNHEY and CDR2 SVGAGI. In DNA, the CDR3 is TGTGCCAGCAGGTACCTAGCGGACCCATCCTACGAGCAGTACTTC. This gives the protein CASRYLADPSYEQYF.

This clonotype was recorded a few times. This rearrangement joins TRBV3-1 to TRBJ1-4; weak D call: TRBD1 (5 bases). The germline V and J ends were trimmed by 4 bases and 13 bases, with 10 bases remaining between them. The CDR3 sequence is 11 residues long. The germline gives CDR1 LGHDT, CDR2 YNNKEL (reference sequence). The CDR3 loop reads CASSPGFRLFF. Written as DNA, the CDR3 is TGTGCCAGCAGCCCAGGGTTTAGACTGTTTTTT.

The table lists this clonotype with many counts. CDR3 DNA sequence: TGTGCCAGCAGTCCCCGGGACAGGGTGACGCATGAGCAGTTCTTC. This encodes CASSPRDRVTHEQFF. The chain combines TRBV27 with TRBJ2-1, with TRBD1 matching over 9 bases. The CDR3 totals 15 residues. Per germline, CDR1 MNHEY and CDR2 SMNVEV (reference sequence). V shed 5 bases, J shed 8 bases, and the junction held 10 bases outside the gene matches.

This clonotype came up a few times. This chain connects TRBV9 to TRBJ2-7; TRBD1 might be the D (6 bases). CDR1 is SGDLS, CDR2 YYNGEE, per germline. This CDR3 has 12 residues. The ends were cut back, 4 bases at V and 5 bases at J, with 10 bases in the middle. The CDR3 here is CASSHPGDEQYF. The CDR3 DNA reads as TGTGCCAGCAGCCACCCAGGGGACGAGCAGTACTTC.

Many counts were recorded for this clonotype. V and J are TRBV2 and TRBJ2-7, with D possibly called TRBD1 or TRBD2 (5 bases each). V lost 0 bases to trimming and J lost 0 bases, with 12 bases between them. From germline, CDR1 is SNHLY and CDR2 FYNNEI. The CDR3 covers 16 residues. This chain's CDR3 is CASSEAGRGDSYEQYF. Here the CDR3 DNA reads TGTGCCAGCAGTGAAGCGGGACGGGGTGACTCCTACGAGCAGTACTTC.

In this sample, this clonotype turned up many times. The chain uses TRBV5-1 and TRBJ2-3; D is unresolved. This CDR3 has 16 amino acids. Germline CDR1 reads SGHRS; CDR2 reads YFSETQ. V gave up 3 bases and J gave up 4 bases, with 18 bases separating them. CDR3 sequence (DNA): TGCGCCAGCAGCTCGACTCTAGGATCCCACGCAGATACGCAGTATTTT. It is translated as CASSSTLGSHADTQYF.

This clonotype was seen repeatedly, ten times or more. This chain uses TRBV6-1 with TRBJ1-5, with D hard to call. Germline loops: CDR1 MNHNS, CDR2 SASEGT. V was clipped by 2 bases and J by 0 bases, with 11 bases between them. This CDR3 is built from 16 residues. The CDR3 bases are TGTGCCAGCAGTGAAACTACATGGAATAGCAATCAGCCCCAGCATTTT. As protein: CASSETTWNSNQPQHF.

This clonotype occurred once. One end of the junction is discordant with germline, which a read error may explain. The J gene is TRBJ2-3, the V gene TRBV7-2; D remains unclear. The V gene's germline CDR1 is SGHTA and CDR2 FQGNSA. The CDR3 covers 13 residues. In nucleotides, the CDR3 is TGTGCCTGCAGCTTAGCAGTGACAGATACGCAGTATTTT. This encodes CACSLAVTDTQYF.

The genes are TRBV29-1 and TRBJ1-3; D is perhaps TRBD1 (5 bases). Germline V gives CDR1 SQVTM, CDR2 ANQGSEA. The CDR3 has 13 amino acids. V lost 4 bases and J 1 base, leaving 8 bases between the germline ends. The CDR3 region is CSVAGRSGNTIYF. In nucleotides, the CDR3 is TGCAGCGTTGCAGGGAGGTCTGGAAACACCATATATTTT.

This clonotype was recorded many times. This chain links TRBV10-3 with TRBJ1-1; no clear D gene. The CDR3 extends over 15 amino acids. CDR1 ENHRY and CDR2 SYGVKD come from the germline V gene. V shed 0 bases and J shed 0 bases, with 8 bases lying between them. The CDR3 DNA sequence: TGTGCCATCAGTGAGTCGAAACAGATGAACACTGAAGCTTTCTTT. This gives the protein CAISESKQMNTEAFF.

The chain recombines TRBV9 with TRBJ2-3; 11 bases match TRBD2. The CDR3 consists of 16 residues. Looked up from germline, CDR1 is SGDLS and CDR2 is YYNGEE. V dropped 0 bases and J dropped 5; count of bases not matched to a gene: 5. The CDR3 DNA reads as TGTGCCAGCAGCGTAGTAGCGGGAGGGCCCGGAGATACGCAGTATTTT. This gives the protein CASSVVAGGPGDTQYF.

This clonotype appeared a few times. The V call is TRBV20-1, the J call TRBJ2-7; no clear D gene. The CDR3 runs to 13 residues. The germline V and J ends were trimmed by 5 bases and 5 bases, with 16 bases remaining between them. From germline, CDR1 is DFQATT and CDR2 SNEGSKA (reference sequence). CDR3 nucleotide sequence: TGCAGTGCTCAAACGGGCCCCAGCAACGAGCAGTACTTC. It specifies CSAQTGPSNEQYF.

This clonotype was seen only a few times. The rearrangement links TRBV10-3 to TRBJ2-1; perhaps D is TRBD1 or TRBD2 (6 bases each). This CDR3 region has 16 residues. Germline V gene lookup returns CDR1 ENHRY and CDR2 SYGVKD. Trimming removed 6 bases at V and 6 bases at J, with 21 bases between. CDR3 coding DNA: TGTGCCATCAGCGAAGGAATGGGGGGCTGGGTCAATGAGCAGTTCTTC. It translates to CAISEGMGGWVNEQFF.

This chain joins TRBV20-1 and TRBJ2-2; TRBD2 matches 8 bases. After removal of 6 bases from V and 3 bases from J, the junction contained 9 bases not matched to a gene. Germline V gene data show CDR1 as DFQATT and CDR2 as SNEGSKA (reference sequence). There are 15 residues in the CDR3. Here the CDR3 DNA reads TGCAGTGCCCAAATAGCGGGATCGGACACCGGGGAGCTGTTTTTT. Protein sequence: CSAQIAGSDTGELFF.

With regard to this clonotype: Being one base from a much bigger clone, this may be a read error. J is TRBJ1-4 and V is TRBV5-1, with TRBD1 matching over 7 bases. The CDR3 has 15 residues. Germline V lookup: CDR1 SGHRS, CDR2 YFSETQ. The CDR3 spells CASSLGQGGGEKLVF. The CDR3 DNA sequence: TGCGCCAGCAGCTTGGGACAGGGAGGGGGTGAAAAACTGGTTTTT.

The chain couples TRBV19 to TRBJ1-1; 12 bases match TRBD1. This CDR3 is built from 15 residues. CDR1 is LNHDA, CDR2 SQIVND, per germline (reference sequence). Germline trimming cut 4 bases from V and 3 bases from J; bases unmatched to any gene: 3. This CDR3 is CASSRGQGAYTEAFF. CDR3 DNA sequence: TGTGCCAGTAGTAGGGGACAGGGGGCCTACACTGAAGCTTTCTTT.

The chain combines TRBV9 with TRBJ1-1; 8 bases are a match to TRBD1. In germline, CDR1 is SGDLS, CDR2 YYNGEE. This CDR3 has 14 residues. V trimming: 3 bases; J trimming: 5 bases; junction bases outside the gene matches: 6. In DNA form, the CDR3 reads TGTGCCAGCAGCGATCGGACAGGGAATACTGAAGCTTTCTTT. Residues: CASSDRTGNTEAFF.

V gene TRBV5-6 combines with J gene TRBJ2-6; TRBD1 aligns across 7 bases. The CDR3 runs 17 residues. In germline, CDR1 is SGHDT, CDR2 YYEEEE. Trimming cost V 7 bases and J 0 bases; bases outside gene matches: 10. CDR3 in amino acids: CASAQGDLISGANVLTF. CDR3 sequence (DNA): TGTGCCAGCGCCCAGGGGGACCTCATCTCTGGGGCCAACGTCCTGACTTTC.

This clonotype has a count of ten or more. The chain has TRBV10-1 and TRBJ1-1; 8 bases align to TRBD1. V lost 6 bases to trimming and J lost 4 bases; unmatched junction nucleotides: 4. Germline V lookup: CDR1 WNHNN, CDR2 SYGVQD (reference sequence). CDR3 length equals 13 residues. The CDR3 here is CASSPGGVTEAFF. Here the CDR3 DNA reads TGCGCCAGCAGCCCAGGGGGCGTCACTGAAGCTTTCTTT.

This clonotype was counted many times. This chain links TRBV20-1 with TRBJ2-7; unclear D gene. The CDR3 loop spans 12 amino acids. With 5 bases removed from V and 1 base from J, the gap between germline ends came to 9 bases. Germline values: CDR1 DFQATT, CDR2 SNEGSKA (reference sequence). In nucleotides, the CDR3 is TGCAGTGCTTTGATCGTGTCCTACGAGCAGTACTTC. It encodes CSALIVSYEQYF.